Reported below is one TCR beta chain. The source of the sample is a study of blood T cells in healthy people across ages. CDR3 length: 13 amino acids. Germline V gives CDR1 SGHAT, CDR2 FQNNGV. J was trimmed by 3 bases and V by 8 bases; bases with no gene match: 7. The second PCR ran about 6 to 12 cycles with a sample-barcoded 5' primer and J-beta primers. TCRdb recomputed calls from the 5' RACE reads with MiXCR, one row per CDR3 protein. Here the sample spans approximately 1,100,000 distinct CDR3 sequences, around 43% being singletons. This sequence joins TRBV11-2 and TRBJ2-7; 7 bases line up with TRBD1. Source material: blood. The receptor comes from a woman aged 55-69 years in good health. In DNA, the CDR3 is TGTGCCAGCTGTGAGACAGGGCGCTACGAGCAGTACTTC. This sequence encodes CASCETGRYEQYF.